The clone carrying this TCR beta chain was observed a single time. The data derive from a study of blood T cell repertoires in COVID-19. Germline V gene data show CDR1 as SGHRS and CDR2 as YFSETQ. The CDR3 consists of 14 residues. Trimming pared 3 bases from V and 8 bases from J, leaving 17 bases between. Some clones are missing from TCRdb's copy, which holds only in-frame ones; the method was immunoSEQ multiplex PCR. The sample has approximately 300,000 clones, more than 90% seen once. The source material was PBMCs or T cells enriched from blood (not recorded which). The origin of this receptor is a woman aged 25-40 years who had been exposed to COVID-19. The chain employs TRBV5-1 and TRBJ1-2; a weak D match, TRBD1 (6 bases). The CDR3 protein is CASSSQGPEGGYTF. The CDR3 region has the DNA TGCGCCAGCAGCTCACAGGGTCCGGAAGGGGGCTACACCTTC. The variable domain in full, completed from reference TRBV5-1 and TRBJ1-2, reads KAGVTQTPRYLIKTRGQQVTLSCSPISGHRSVSWYQQTPGQGLQFLFEYFSETQRNKGNFPGRFSGRQFSNSRSEMNVSTLELGDSALYLCASSSQGPEGGYTFGSGTRLTVV.